This T cell receptor (beta chain) came from a study of blood T cell repertoires in COVID-19. The wider study: PBMCs, B-cell-depleted T cells, or T cells were the source of the cDNA or gDNA that made up the material.

The table came from immunoSEQ multiplex PCR; TCRdb's copy has only in-frame clones and leaves some out. The sample lists some 150,000 clones, roughly 90% seen once, with 1% to 1.5% in the top ten. The participants were between roughly 18 and 90 years old and came from about two dozen US areas. This CDR3 has 16 amino acids. Trimming took 8 bases from V and 0 from J, leaving 16 bases between them. CDR1 MDHEN and CDR2 SYDVKM come from the germline V gene. V is TRBV28 and J is TRBJ1-4, with TRBD1 as a possible D gene (5 bases). The TCR comes from a woman aged 30 to 39 with acute COVID-19. Input material: PBMCs or T cells enriched from blood (not recorded which). CDR3 in amino acids: CASVEGTSATNEKLFF. CDR3 nucleotides: TGTGCCAGCGTCGAAGGGACTAGTGCAACTAATGAAAAACTGTTTTTT.